This TCR beta chain was found in a study of blood T cell repertoires in COVID-19. Study-level information: The origin of the acute and convalescent COVID-19 samples was the United States, Italy and Spain. The cDNA or gDNA used as material had been derived from T cells, B-cell-depleted T cells, or PBMCs.

Original processing methods: The assay estimated nucleated cells by amplifying reference gene primers. Repertoires were generated with immunoSEQ multiplex PCR, while TCRdb's copy carries only in-frame clones and drops some. V, J and clone size derive from that table, while D and trimming were established from the DNA sequence. The data show about 74,000 clones, about 91% seen once. V lost 5 bases, J lost 0 bases, and 12 bases lay in between. Germline V gene data show CDR1 as SGHAT and CDR2 as FQNNGV. The CDR3 extends over 15 amino acids. The sample was peripheral blood. The rearrangement links TRBV11-2 to TRBJ2-3; the D is unclear. The source of this sequence is a woman aged 80 or over with active or convalescent COVID-19. CDR3 sequence: CASSVVRRSTDTQYF. In DNA, the CDR3 is TGTGCCAGCAGCGTGGTGCGCCGGAGCACAGATACGCAGTATTTT.